These T cell receptor beta chains were read from a single sample in a study of blood T cell repertoires in COVID-19. Clones were read by immunoSEQ multiplex PCR, and TCRdb kept only the in-frame ones, dropping some. The sample records 200,000 to 250,000 clones, about nine tenths being singletons. The sample was peripheral blood. The receptors derive from a woman between 55 and 75 years old with acute or convalescent COVID-19. Both conserved end residues are trimmed from each CDR3.

V: TRBV10-2
J: TRBJ2-1
CDR3: ASRLGTSGFQNEQF

V: TRBV6-2/TRBV6-3
J: TRBJ2-7
CDR3: ASSYLRQGAAYEQY

V: TRBV2
J: TRBJ1-2
CDR3: ASSERGFYGYT

V: TRBV11-2
J: TRBJ2-7
CDR3: ASSFLAGPYEQY

V: TRBV10-3
J: TRBJ2-1
CDR3: AISDSGSHGNEQF

V: TRBV2
J: TRBJ2-2
CDR3: ASSEKGLVTGELF

V: TRBV19
J: TRBJ2-1
CDR3: ASSMLHEDEQF

V: TRBV2
J: TRBJ2-1
CDR3: ASGGLAGVGNEQF

V: TRBV15
J: TRBJ1-1
CDR3: ATSRDLGGHTEAF

V: TRBV7-9
J: TRBJ2-2
CDR3: ASSRQANTGELF

V: TRBV27
J: TRBJ1-1
CDR3: ASRPFGQGNTEAF

V: TRBV18
J: TRBJ1-6
CDR3: ASHHDRGNSPLH

V: TRBV11-2
J: TRBJ1-1
CDR3: ASSLVDGGAF

V: TRBV6-1
J: TRBJ1-6
CDR3: ASSESWADSPLH

V: TRBV3-1/TRBV3-2
J: TRBJ1-5
CDR3: ASSQEATLPQH

V: TRBV24-1
J: TRBJ1-5
CDR3: ATSRVGLQPQH

V: TRBV18
J: TRBJ2-1
CDR3: ASSPPGGTSGFNEQF

V: TRBV19
J: TRBJ1-4
CDR3: ASSIRDRGRRTNEKLF

V: TRBV30
J: TRBJ1-6
CDR3: AWSVYVGTGSSNSPLH

V: TRBV5-1
J: TRBJ2-3
CDR3: ASSLAPGTQY

V: TRBV2
J: TRBJ2-7
CDR3: ASSTGVNYEQY

V: TRBV11-2
J: TRBJ2-1
CDR3: ASSLDSGGLRDEQF

V: TRBV11-2
J: TRBJ1-1
CDR3: ASSLGSLLGLMNTEAF

V: TRBV2
J: TRBJ2-1
CDR3: ASSSQGGLDYEQF

V: TRBV30
J: TRBJ2-7
CDR3: AWRVTSPSSYEQY

V: TRBV5-4
J: TRBJ1-2
CDR3: ASSRGTGGNYGYT

V: TRBV7-6
J: TRBJ2-7
CDR3: ASSLTGGGSSSYEQY

V: TRBV4-2
J: TRBJ2-3
CDR3: ASSQPDRGHTDTQY

V: TRBV27
J: TRBJ1-1
CDR3: ASTKTRGTEAF

V: TRBV6-6
J: TRBJ1-2
CDR3: ASSLTNRGIPYGYT

V: TRBV19
J: TRBJ1-5
CDR3: ASRAEAGAQPQH

V: TRBV6-2/TRBV6-3
J: TRBJ1-6
CDR3: ASSYYGTRTGAIGFNSPLH

V: TRBV19
J: TRBJ1-2
CDR3: ASWDKGLLLDGYT

V: TRBV18
J: TRBJ1-2
CDR3: ASSRGQEGSGYT

V: TRBV6-5
J: TRBJ1-1
CDR3: ASTKTGGRTEAF

V: TRBV5-6
J: TRBJ2-5
CDR3: ASTSGETQY

V: TRBV7-8
J: TRBJ1-6
CDR3: ASSLRQGDNSPLH

V: TRBV9
J: TRBJ1-2
CDR3: ASKNPGTNYGYT